This T cell receptor (beta chain) was identified in a study of T cells after somatic rescue of genetic block. CDR1 is ENHRY and CDR2 is SYGVKD in the germline V gene. There are 12 residues in the CDR3. With 8 bases removed from V and 3 bases from J, the gap between germline ends came to 10 bases. Method: immunoSEQ multiplex PCR; TCRdb's copy keeps in-frame clones and lacks some. Of approximately 100,000 clones listed, 70% to 90% are singletons. The sample comprised peripheral blood mononuclear cells (PBMCs). The chain joins TRBV10-3 to TRBJ1-1; D not certain. The receptor's source is a woman aged 18-29 years. This CDR3 is CAIGRLDTEAFF. The CDR3 DNA follows: TGTGCCATCGGACGACTTGACACTGAAGCTTTCTTT.